A selection of T cell receptor beta chains follows, all from one sample in a study of PD-L1 blockade in urothelial cancer. Here immunoSEQ multiplex PCR was the method, and the copy in TCRdb shows in-frame clones only, minus some. The sample lists approximately 120,000 clones; around 88% were seen once. This material consisted of PBMCs, taken around atezolizumab (anti-PD-L1) treatment. These receptors were obtained from a man between 45 and 60 years old with urothelial cancer. The CDR3 runs from the conserved cysteine through the conserved F or W. A D gene is named only where the DNA matches it firmly. Size is stated for part of the rows, as once, few or many counts, or as a class when the clone is expanded.

v_gene: TRBV2; abundance: NA; j_gene: TRBJ1-2; d_gene: TRBD1; CDR3nt: TGTGCCAGCAATAGAGGGGGCGCGGATGGCTACACCTTC; CDR3aa: CASNRGGADGYTF
v_gene: TRBV11-2; abundance: once; j_gene: TRBJ1-1; d_gene: NA; CDR3nt: TGTGCCAGCAGCTTAGGGGCAGGGAACACTGAAGCTTTCTTT; CDR3aa: CASSLGAGNTEAFF
v_gene: TRBV7-7; abundance: NA; j_gene: TRBJ2-1; d_gene: TRBD1; CDR3nt: TGTGCTAGCAGCTTAGGATTAGGGGGACAGGATGAGCAGTTCTTC; CDR3aa: CASSLGLGGQDEQFF
v_gene: TRBV6-1; abundance: NA; j_gene: TRBJ2-3; d_gene: NA; CDR3nt: TGTGCCAGCAGTGACAAAAACCCCAGGGTGTGGTCCACAGATACGCAGTATTTT; CDR3aa: CASSDKNPRVWSTDTQYF
v_gene: TRBV2; abundance: NA; j_gene: TRBJ2-7; d_gene: TRBD2; CDR3nt: TGTGCCAGTTGTAGCGGGAGGAACTCCTACGAGCAGTACTTC; CDR3aa: CASCSGRNSYEQYF
v_gene: TRBV4-1; abundance: NA; j_gene: TRBJ2-2; d_gene: NA; CDR3nt: TGCGCCAGCAGCCAAGATAGGCGGACTTGGAACACCGGGGAGCTGTTTTTT; CDR3aa: CASSQDRRTWNTGELFF
v_gene: TRBV5-1; abundance: NA; j_gene: TRBJ2-3; d_gene: TRBD2; CDR3nt: TGCGCCAGCAGCTTGGGGACTAGCGGGTACACAGATACGCAGTATTTT; CDR3aa: CASSLGTSGYTDTQYF
v_gene: TRBV28; abundance: NA; j_gene: TRBJ1-4; d_gene: NA; CDR3nt: TGTGCCAGCAGTATTGTTAGAGAAAATGAAAAACTGTTTTTT; CDR3aa: CASSIVRENEKLFF
v_gene: TRBV10-3; abundance: NA; j_gene: TRBJ1-2; d_gene: TRBD1; CDR3nt: TGTGCCATCAGCATCGGACAGGGGGCCTATGGCTACACCTTC; CDR3aa: CAISIGQGAYGYTF
v_gene: TRBV6-1; abundance: NA; j_gene: TRBJ1-4; d_gene: TRBD1; CDR3nt: TGTGCCAGCAGCGCGGGACAGGGGAATGAAAAACTGTTTTTT; CDR3aa: CASSAGQGNEKLFF
v_gene: TRBV11-2; abundance: NA; j_gene: TRBJ2-7; d_gene: TRBD1; CDR3nt: TGTGCCAGCAGCTACCCGGGACAGGTTAACGAGCAGTACTTC; CDR3aa: CASSYPGQVNEQYF
v_gene: TRBV30; abundance: NA; j_gene: TRBJ1-1; d_gene: NA; CDR3nt: TGTGCCTGGAGTTCCGGGATGGACACTGAAGCTTTCTTT; CDR3aa: CAWSSGMDTEAFF
v_gene: TRBV5-6; abundance: NA; j_gene: TRBJ2-1; d_gene: TRBD2; CDR3nt: TGTGCCAGCACGTTTACTAGCGGGAACAATGAGCAGTTCTTC; CDR3aa: CASTFTSGNNEQFF
v_gene: TRBV6-1; abundance: few; j_gene: TRBJ1-1; d_gene: TRBD1; CDR3nt: TGTGCCAGCCAAGGGACAGCATACACTGAAGCTTTCTTT; CDR3aa: CASQGTAYTEAFF
v_gene: TRBV5-1; abundance: NA; j_gene: TRBJ2-4; d_gene: TRBD2; CDR3nt: TGCGCCAGCAGCAGGACGACTAGCGGGCGAAACATTCAGTACTTC; CDR3aa: CASSRTTSGRNIQYF
v_gene: TRBV30; abundance: NA; j_gene: TRBJ1-1; d_gene: NA; CDR3nt: TGTGCCTGGAGTACTTCGGCTGTAACAGGCGACGCTTTCTTT; CDR3aa: CAWSTSAVTGDAFF
v_gene: TRBV30; abundance: NA; j_gene: TRBJ1-6; d_gene: NA; CDR3nt: TGTGCCTGGAGTGGTACAGGAAATTCACCCCTCCACTTT; CDR3aa: CAWSGTGNSPLHF
v_gene: TRBV28; abundance: NA; j_gene: TRBJ2-3; d_gene: NA; CDR3nt: TGTGCCAGCCAAAGGGGGGGAGTGACAGATACGCAGTATTTT; CDR3aa: CASQRGGVTDTQYF
v_gene: TRBV5-4; abundance: NA; j_gene: TRBJ1-2; d_gene: NA; CDR3nt: TGTGCCAGCAGCTTGTCGGGTTTACTAAACTATGGCTACACCTTC; CDR3aa: CASSLSGLLNYGYTF
v_gene: TRBV4-1; abundance: NA; j_gene: TRBJ2-7; d_gene: NA; CDR3nt: TGCGCCAGCAGCCGAGGGCGGGACTCTTTCAACGAGCAGTACTTC; CDR3aa: CASSRGRDSFNEQYF
v_gene: TRBV5-5; abundance: NA; j_gene: TRBJ1-1; d_gene: NA; CDR3nt: TGTGCCAGCAGCTTTCAAAAACAGGGAAGGAACACTGAAGCTTTCTTT; CDR3aa: CASSFQKQGRNTEAFF
v_gene: TRBV19; abundance: once; j_gene: TRBJ1-5; d_gene: NA; CDR3nt: TGTGCCAGTAGTATCAGGAAGGGGGTTCTGGGCAATCAGCCCCAGCATTTT; CDR3aa: CASSIRKGVLGNQPQHF
v_gene: TRBV6-5; abundance: once; j_gene: TRBJ1-5; d_gene: TRBD1; CDR3nt: TGTGCCAGCAGACAGGGGGGCAATCAGCCCCAGCATTTT; CDR3aa: CASRQGGNQPQHF
v_gene: TRBV9; abundance: NA; j_gene: TRBJ2-2; d_gene: NA; CDR3nt: TGTGCCAGCAGCGTAGTGGGGAGCCTCACCGGGGAGCTGTTTTTT; CDR3aa: CASSVVGSLTGELFF
v_gene: TRBV4-2; abundance: NA; j_gene: TRBJ1-2; d_gene: TRBD1; CDR3nt: TGTGCCAGCAGCCAAGACTTAGGTCGGACAGGGGATGGCTACACCTTC; CDR3aa: CASSQDLGRTGDGYTF
v_gene: TRBV5-1; abundance: NA; j_gene: TRBJ1-6; d_gene: NA; CDR3nt: TGCGCCAGCAGCTTGGGCGGACATCAGGGCGGTTCACCCCTCCACTTT; CDR3aa: CASSLGGHQGGSPLHF
v_gene: TRBV6-5; abundance: NA; j_gene: TRBJ2-5; d_gene: NA; CDR3nt: TGTGCCAGCAGCCGCCAAGACAGGTACCAAGAGACCCAGTACTTC; CDR3aa: CASSRQDRYQETQYF
v_gene: TRBV29-1; abundance: NA; j_gene: TRBJ2-1; d_gene: NA; CDR3nt: TGCAGCGGCACCGTCCAGTCTCTCTACAATGAGCAGTTCTTC; CDR3aa: CSGTVQSLYNEQFF
v_gene: TRBV18; abundance: NA; j_gene: TRBJ2-3; d_gene: TRBD2; CDR3nt: TGTGCCAGCTCACCCGTGCTAGCGGGCACAGATACGCAGTATTTT; CDR3aa: CASSPVLAGTDTQYF